This section outlines one TCR beta chain sequence together with its context. This sample stems from a study of long-term antiretroviral therapy in people with HIV. The CDR3 consists of 12 residues. V lost 5 bases and J lost 10, with 14 bases in between. CDR1 LNHDA and CDR2 SQIVND come from the germline V gene (reference sequence). At survey level, the immunoSEQ assay was run in its v3.0 version. Only in-frame clones appear in the TCRdb table, and some are missing; sequencing was by immunoSEQ multiplex PCR. The sample carries about 24,000 clones, 81% recorded once. The sequence was obtained from a woman aged 18-29 years with HIV. V is TRBV19 and J is TRBJ1-1; possibly TRBD1 for D (5 bases). The source was unsorted PBMCs, collected at the start of antiretroviral therapy, before treatment. Here the CDR3 reads CASSLSGLGAFF. The CDR3, as DNA: TGTGCCAGTAGTCTGTCGGGGCTGGGAGCTTTCTTT.